These T cell receptor beta chains were read from a single sample in a study of T cells in Graves' hyperthyroidism and ophthalmopathy. Via MiXCR, TCRdb re-called the multiplex PCR reads, giving one row per CDR3 protein. The sample lists 500,000 to 600,000 distinct CDR3 sequences, nearly 20% occurring once. The sequencing sample was made of blood. The receptors originated from a man between 40 and 49 years old with Graves' ophthalmopathy. Both conserved end residues are part of each CDR3. The order of the fields is V gene, J gene, clone size, D gene, CDR3 protein, CDR3 DNA. A D gene is named only where the DNA matches it firmly. Some rows mark clone size as missing; the rest say once, few, many or name a class of expanded clone.

TRBV5-1	TRBJ2-7	NA	NA	CASSWGGFGTSYEQYF	TGCGCCAGCAGCTGGGGGGGCTTCGGGACCTCCTACGAGCAGTACTTC
TRBV6-1	TRBJ1-6	few	NA	CASTPGRQFGNSPLHF	TGTGCCAGCACCCCGGGACGACAGTTTGGTAATTCACCCCTCCACTTT
TRBV20-1	TRBJ2-5	NA	TRBD2	CSARGLAGGFSGMQETQYF	TGCAGTGCTAGGGGGCTAGCGGGGGGGTTCAGTGGGATGCAAGAGACCCAGTACTTC
TRBV20-1	TRBJ2-7	many	NA	CSARDPQPGHLYEQYF	TGCAGTGCTAGAGATCCTCAACCGGGACATCTCTACGAGCAGTACTTC
TRBV20-1	TRBJ2-7	many	NA	CSAMQVETYEQYF	TGCAGTGCTATGCAGGTTGAGACCTACGAGCAGTACTTC
TRBV20-1	TRBJ2-5	once	TRBD2	CGARDHPAGAQETQYF	TGCGGTGCTAGAGATCACCCAGCGGGAGCACAAGAGACCCAGTACTTC
TRBV4-3	TRBJ2-1	few	NA	CASSQDVTGRYNEQFF	TGCGCCAGCAGCCAAGACGTGACGGGGCGCTACAATGAGCAGTTCTTC
TRBV5-1	TRBJ2-3	few	TRBD2	CASNPLAGAVDTQYF	TGCGCCAGCAACCCTCTAGCGGGGGCTGTAGATACGCAGTATTTT
TRBV7-9	TRBJ1-1	many	NA	CASSLAAGAGTEAFF	TGTGCCAGCAGCTTAGCGGCAGGGGCCGGCACTGAAGCTTTCTTT
TRBV4-2	TRBJ2-1	NA	NA	CASSQDLAGDNEQFF	TGTGCCAGCAGCCAAGATCTGGCAGGGGACAATGAGCAGTTCTTC
TRBV29-1	TRBJ2-1	NA	NA	CSAWRGNEQFF	TGCAGCGCCTGGAGGGGCAATGAGCAGTTCTTC
TRBV7-3	TRBJ1-1	many	NA	CASSFDRTPEAFF	TGTGCCAGCAGCTTTGACAGGACCCCTGAAGCTTTCTTT
TRBV6-2/TRBV6-3	TRBJ1-1	many	TRBD1	CASSYFLGTGGLPNTEAFF	TGTGCCAGCAGTTACTTCCTTGGGACAGGCGGTTTACCGAACACTGAAGCTTTCTTT
TRBV2	TRBJ2-7	NA	TRBD1	CASSDGRGPYEQYF	TGTGCCAGCAGTGACGGCAGGGGGCCTTACGAGCAGTACTTC
TRBV20-1	TRBJ1-1	NA	NA	CSAELRWTEAFF	TGCAGTGCCGAACTGAGGTGGACTGAAGCTTTCTTT
TRBV4-2	TRBJ2-7	few	NA	CASSPGRFFYEQYF	TGTGCCAGCAGCCCGGGACGGTTCTTCTACGAGCAGTACTTC
TRBV12-3/TRBV12-4	TRBJ2-5	NA	NA	CASSYGVGQYF	TGTGCCAGCAGTTACGGGGTGGGACAGTACTTC
TRBV5-1	TRBJ2-2	NA	TRBD1	CATGTGENTGELFF	TGCGCCACCGGGACAGGGGAAAACACCGGGGAGCTGTTTTTT
TRBV19	TRBJ1-1	NA	NA	CASRAFGGTTEAFF	TGTGCCAGTAGGGCGTTCGGGGGGACCACTGAAGCTTTCTTT
TRBV3-1	TRBJ1-6	few	NA	CASREVGHYNSPLHF	TGTGCCAGCAGGGAAGTGGGACATTATAATTCACCCCTCCACTTT
TRBV20-1	TRBJ2-1	NA	NA	CSARDGESSYNEQFF	TGCAGTGCTAGGGACGGGGAGAGCTCCTACAATGAGCAGTTCTTC
TRBV6-1	TRBJ2-1	many	NA	CASSGREYNEQFF	TGTGCCAGCAGTGGCAGGGAATACAATGAGCAGTTCTTC
TRBV7-9	TRBJ1-1	few	NA	CASSPGVDTEAFF	TGTGCCAGCAGCCCTGGAGTGGACACTGAAGCTTTCTTT